A single sample is the source of the 20 T cell receptor beta chains below, sequenced in a study of CD8 T cells in ankylosing spondylitis. Their cognate antigens are unknown. Overall study findings and caveats: Seven to nine highly homologous variants formed a TCR beta motif that appeared characteristic of ankylosing spondylitis blood.

TCRdb fed the 5' RACE reads into MiXCR, producing one record per CDR3 protein. The sample contains under 850,000 distinct CDR3 sequences, around 17% of which appear only once. Sequenced: blood, either unsorted or a sorted T cell fraction (not recorded which). These receptors all stem from a male donor with ankylosing spondylitis.

The sample holds a few counts of this clonotype. The chain links TRBV10-3 to TRBJ1-5; possible D gene TRBD1, 6 bases. Germline values: CDR1 ENHRY, CDR2 SYGVKD. The CDR3 is 16 amino acids. Trimming took off 5 bases at V and 3 bases at J, with 17 bases between the two ends. The CDR3 spells CAISSRPTGDNQPQHF. Here the CDR3 DNA reads TGTGCCATCAGTTCCCGGCCGACAGGAGACAATCAGCCCCAGCATTTT.

V and J are TRBV3-1 and TRBJ2-7, with D possibly matching TRBD1 (5 bases). This CDR3 comprises 14 residues. V lost 0 bases, J lost 7 bases, and 13 bases lay in between. CDR1 and CDR2 from the germline V gene are LGHDT and YNNKEL (reference sequence). The CDR3: CASSQEGALGEQYF. Here the CDR3 DNA reads TGTGCCAGCAGCCAAGAAGGGGCTCTGGGGGAGCAGTACTTC.

The chain couples TRBV6-1 to TRBJ1-5; D uncertain. Looked up from germline, CDR1 is MNHNS and CDR2 is SASEGT. The CDR3 has 12 amino acids. Between the trimmed V and J ends, which lost 1 base and 9 bases, there was a span of 7 bases. CDR3 sequence reads: CASSEGGGPQHF. CDR3 nucleotides: TGTGCCAGCAGTGAAGGTGGCGGGCCCCAGCATTTT.

This clonotype has a handful of counts. The chain combines TRBV2 with TRBJ2-6, with D perhaps TRBD2 (6 bases). The V gene's germline CDR1 is SNHLY and CDR2 FYNNEI. Trimming removed 7 bases from V and 0 bases from J, with 10 bases in between. The CDR3 covers 15 residues. This CDR3 is CASMGGSSGANVLTF. The CDR3 DNA reads as TGTGCCAGCATGGGGGGAAGCTCTGGGGCCAACGTCCTGACTTTC.

V is TRBV6-5 and J is TRBJ2-2; no clear D gene. Deletions cut 4 bases from V and 6 bases from J, with 9 bases between. CDR3 size: 13 residues. CDR1 MNHEY and CDR2 SVGAGI come from the germline V gene. The CDR3: CASSFKVPGELFF. The CDR3, as DNA: TGTGCCAGCAGTTTTAAGGTCCCCGGGGAGCTGTTTTTT.

This chain links TRBV12-3 or TRBV12-4 with TRBJ2-6; D may match TRBD1 or TRBD2 (5 bases each). The CDR3 has 17 amino acids. Trimming took 0 bases from V and 2 from J, leaving 11 bases between them. CDR3 sequence: CASSLAGVAPGANVLTF. The CDR3, as DNA: TGTGCCAGCAGTTTAGCGGGGGTCGCCCCTGGGGCCAACGTCCTGACTTTC.

This chain connects TRBV5-1 to TRBJ1-3; tentative D call: TRBD1 (6 bases). Trimming shortened V by 9 bases and J by 0 bases, and 16 bases separated the two germline ends. The CDR3 has 15 residues. Germline V lookup: CDR1 SGHRS, CDR2 YFSETQ. CDR3 amino acids: CATELGADSGNTIYF. CDR3 DNA sequence: TGCGCCACCGAGCTGGGGGCGGACTCTGGAAACACCATATATTTT.

V usage is TRBV4-1 and J usage is TRBJ2-5; tentatively, D is TRBD1 or TRBD2 (5 bases each). The CDR3 has 16 residues. Between the trimmed V and J ends, which lost 4 bases and 6 bases, there was a span of 21 bases. The germline gives CDR1 MGHRA, CDR2 YSYEKL. CDR3 loop: CASSRVGTTYRQTQYF. DNA for the CDR3: TGCGCCAGCAGCCGAGTAGGGACCACCTATCGTCAGACCCAGTACTTC.

V is TRBV6-5 and J is TRBJ1-2; D might be TRBD1 (5 bases). Per the germline V gene, CDR1 is MNHEY and CDR2 is SVGAGI. The length of the CDR3 is 15 residues. V was pared by 2 bases and J by 6 bases, with 16 bases between. CDR3 in amino acids: CASSYKEDGANGYTF. The CDR3 DNA is TGTGCCAGCAGTTACAAAGAGGACGGGGCCAATGGCTACACCTTC.

There are a few counts of this clonotype. The chain joins TRBV5-1 to TRBJ2-7, with 8 bases fitting TRBD2. Germline assignment: CDR1 SGHRS and CDR2 YFSETQ. V trimming: 2 bases; J trimming: 2 bases; junction bases outside the gene matches: 6. The CDR3 runs to 15 residues. DNA for the CDR3: TGCGCCAGCAGCTTTGGCGGGGGGTCCACCTACGAGCAGTACTTC. Translated, it gives CASSFGGGSTYEQYF.

This clonotype was detected a few times. This chain connects TRBV10-3 to TRBJ2-1, with 9 bases fitting TRBD2. Per the germline V gene, CDR1 is ENHRY and CDR2 is SYGVKD. V gave up 0 bases and J gave up 0 bases; unmatched junction bases: 12. The CDR3 runs 20 residues. The CDR3 region is CAISESFLSGRQPSYNEQFF. The CDR3 DNA follows: TGTGCCATCAGTGAGTCGTTTTTGAGCGGGAGGCAACCCTCCTACAATGAGCAGTTCTTC.

The CDR3 DNA reads as TGTGCTAGTGGTTTGGCCGGGTTCGACACCGGGGAGCTGTTTTTT. Protein sequence: CASGLAGFDTGELFF. The V call is TRBV12-5, the J call TRBJ2-2; D not resolved. Germline-derived CDR1 and CDR2 are LGHNT and FRNRAP. V was clipped by 1 base and J by 3 bases, with 9 bases between them. The CDR3 is made up of 15 amino acids.

In this sample, this clonotype turned up a few times. The chain links TRBV7-9 to TRBJ1-1, with D unclear. Deletions cut 1 base from V and 9 bases from J, with 15 bases between. This CDR3 has 14 amino acids. Germline V CDR1 and CDR2: SEHNR, FQNEAQ (reference sequence). CDR3 loop: CASSLEGGGMQAFF. In nucleotides, the CDR3 is TGTGCCAGCAGCTTAGAGGGTGGAGGCATGCAAGCTTTCTTT. Full variable domain (missing parts from reference TRBV7-9 and TRBJ1-1): DTGVSQNPRHKITKRGQNVTFRCDPISEHNRLYWYRQTLGQGPEFLTYFQNEAQLEKSRLLSDRFSAERPKGSFSTLEIQRTEQGDSAMYLCASSLEGGGMQAFFGQGTRLTVV.

The chain has TRBV9 and TRBJ1-3, with unresolved D. Deletions cut 5 bases from V and 4 bases from J, with 7 bases between. The CDR3 is 12 amino acids. Germline assignment: CDR1 SGDLS and CDR2 YYNGEE. CDR3 coding DNA: TGTGCCAGCAGGGCCGAAGGAAACACCATATATTTT. This sequence encodes CASRAEGNTIYF.

The chain recombines TRBV30 with TRBJ2-7; D perhaps matches TRBD1 (6 bases). This CDR3 spans 16 amino acids. V dropped 0 bases and J dropped 1 base, with 16 bases sitting between them. CDR1 GTSNPN and CDR2 SVGIG come from the germline V gene (reference sequence). In nucleotides, the CDR3 is TGTGCCTGGAGTGTACTCGCCGGGACACGGTCCTACGAGCAGTACTTC. Translating gives CAWSVLAGTRSYEQYF.

This clonotype appeared a few times. This chain connects TRBV3-1 to TRBJ2-1, with 13 bases matching TRBD2. There are 17 residues in the CDR3. Unmatched junction bases numbered 12, after V lost 4 bases and J lost 9 bases. Germline assignment: CDR1 LGHDT and CDR2 YNNKEL (reference sequence). CDR3 loop: CASSPTGTSGGAGEQFF. Written as DNA, the CDR3 is TGTGCCAGCAGCCCTACAGGCACTAGCGGGGGGGCCGGTGAGCAGTTCTTC.

This clonotype has only a few counts. The V gene is TRBV28, the J gene TRBJ2-7; 9 bases align to TRBD2. Looked up from germline, CDR1 is MDHEN and CDR2 is SYDVKM. This CDR3 spans 15 amino acids. Unmatched junction bases numbered 11, after V lost 7 bases and J lost 4 bases. The CDR3 here is CASTVNSGSGYEQYF. The CDR3 region has the DNA TGTGCCAGCACCGTAAATAGCGGGAGCGGGTACGAGCAGTACTTC.

There are many counts of this clonotype. DNA for the CDR3: TGTGCCAGCAATAAAGGGGGGAGCACTGAAGCTTTCTTT. It yields the protein CASNKGGSTEAFF. This rearrangement joins TRBV12-3 or TRBV12-4 to TRBJ1-1; a weak D match, TRBD1 (6 bases). CDR3 size: 13 residues. The V and J ends lost 7 bases and 4 bases respectively, with 13 bases between them.

The rearrangement joins TRBV18 to TRBJ1-1; no clear D gene. With 3 bases removed from V and 3 bases from J, the gap between germline ends came to 14 bases. Germline V gene lookup returns CDR1 KGHSH and CDR2 LQKENI. The CDR3 totals 15 residues. CDR3 amino acids: CASSPLASGDTEAFF. DNA of the CDR3: TGTGCCAGCTCACCTCTGGCCTCCGGGGACACTGAAGCTTTCTTT.

The sample holds a few counts of this clonotype. The chain employs TRBV11-3 and TRBJ2-2, with D unresolved. Per the germline V gene, CDR1 is SGHNT and CDR2 is YENEEA. Trimming shortened V by 4 bases and J by 6 bases, and 15 bases separated the two germline ends. The CDR3 spans 15 residues. The CDR3 DNA reads TGTGCCAGCAGCTCCTCGGACCGGGTCTCCGGGGAGCTGTTTTTT. It yields the protein CASSSSDRVSGELFF.